This TCR beta chain was recorded in a study of CXCR3-negative and CXCR3-positive naive CD8 T cells. The study made its TRB cDNA libraries by 5' RACE, adding UMI labels. TCRdb re-called the 5' RACE reads; one entry per CDR3 protein, DNA not given. Recorded for this sample: 100,000 to 150,000 distinct CDR3 sequences. Note on this clonotype: The antigen is unknown.

Per germline, CDR1 SGHTA and CDR2 FQGNSA. There are 13 residues in the CDR3. Overall study results and limits: Naive cells positive for CXCR3 carried more hydrophobic TRB CDR3s than CXCR3-negative ones. Memory cells differed in TRBV-TRBJ usage, but naive CXCR3-negative and CXCR3-positive cells had similar usage.

By phenotype, naive CD8+ T cells were CD45RO-CCR7+CD27+CD95-. The J gene is TRBJ2-7, the V gene TRBV7-2. The sequencing sample was made of naive CXCR3- CD8+ T cells from blood. Subset meaning: CD45RO-CCR7+CD27+CD95- naive CD8+ T cells lacking CXCR3 (TNR3-). This TCR derives from a human donor in good health. Some clones in this sample may be carry-over from other donors' samples. This CDR3 reads CASSSPSSYEQYF. Together with reference TRBV7-2 and TRBJ2-7, the CDR3 gives the full variable domain: GAGVSQSPSNKVTEKGKDVELRCDPISGHTALYWYRQSLGQGLEFLIYFQGNSAPDKSGLPSDRFSAERTGGSVSTLTIQRTQQEDSAVYLCASSSPSSYEQYFGPGTRLTVT.